The 23 T cell receptor beta chains below come from one sample, sequenced in a study of cytomegalovirus exposure and HLA in healthy donors. The PCR used 60 Vbeta and 13 Jbeta primers. Clones were sequenced by immunoSEQ multiplex PCR, and TCRdb holds only the in-frame ones, with some missing. The repertoire holds approximately 170,000 clones, with over 70% as singletons. The sample comprised PBMCs. The receptors shown here come from a male donor in good health and CMV-seropositive.

This chain connects TRBV11-2 to TRBJ2-7; 9 bases agree with TRBD1. The length of the CDR3 is 15 residues. Germline lookup yields CDR1 SGHAT and CDR2 FQNNGV. J gave up 0 bases and V 6 bases, and 6 bases lay outside the gene matches. The CDR3, as DNA: TGTGCCAGCAGAACCCCGGGACAGGGCTCCTACGAGCAGTACTTC. This codes for CASRTPGQGSYEQYF.

V is TRBV11-2 and J is TRBJ2-2; 13 positions agree with TRBD2. In germline, CDR1 is SGHAT, CDR2 FQNNGV. V gave up 4 bases and J gave up 6 bases; unmatched junction bases: 11. There are 18 residues in the CDR3. The CDR3 loop is CASSSLGGLAGTAGELFF. The CDR3 DNA reads as TGTGCCAGCAGCTCCCTAGGGGGACTAGCGGGGACTGCCGGGGAGCTGTTTTTT.

This clone was seen just once. The chain carries TRBV7-2 and TRBJ2-3; 10 positions match TRBD2. V was clipped by 1 base and J by 0 bases; unmatched bases: 1. Germline CDR1 reads SGHTA; CDR2 reads FQGNSA. This CDR3 has 16 residues. CDR3 in DNA: TGTGCCAGCAGCTTAGTAGCGGGGGGTAGCACAGATACGCAGTATTTT. This translates into CASSLVAGGSTDTQYF.

V gene TRBV9 combines with J gene TRBJ2-2; 10 bases agree with TRBD1. The germline gives CDR1 SGDLS, CDR2 YYNGEE. With 0 bases clipped from V and 3 bases from J, the junction kept 5 bases outside the gene matches. This CDR3 is 17 amino acids long. CDR3 protein: CASSVARDRGDTGELFF. The CDR3 DNA follows: TGTGCCAGCAGCGTAGCGCGGGACAGGGGAGACACCGGGGAGCTGTTTTTT.

The chain links TRBV15 to TRBJ1-2; 9 nucleotides line up with TRBD1. Losses at the gene ends were 0 bases for V and 5 bases for J; bases not matched to a gene: 7. There are 16 residues in the CDR3. The germline V gene has CDR1 LNHNV and CDR2 YYDKDF (reference sequence). CDR3 region: CATSRDKRTGVYGYTF. DNA for the CDR3: TGTGCCACCAGCAGAGATAAAAGGACAGGGGTATATGGCTACACCTTC.

The chain recombines TRBV27 with TRBJ2-7; D unresolved. Per the germline V gene, CDR1 is MNHEY and CDR2 is SMNVEV (reference sequence). The germline V and J ends were trimmed by 3 bases and 0 bases, with 9 bases remaining between them. The CDR3 totals 14 residues. The CDR3 here is CASSLTVRSYEQYF. Written as DNA, the CDR3 is TGTGCCAGCAGTTTGACTGTCCGCTCCTACGAGCAGTACTTC.

J is TRBJ2-7 and V is TRBV5-1; TRBD2 aligns across 11 bases. The CDR3 spans 16 residues. The V gene's germline CDR1 is SGHRS and CDR2 YFSETQ. Losses at the gene ends were 4 bases for V and 1 base for J; bases not matched to a gene: 7. As DNA, the CDR3 is TGCGCCAGCAGCCTAGGGACTAGCGGACTTTCCTACGAGCAGTACTTC. Amino acids: CASSLGTSGLSYEQYF.

The chain links TRBV19 to TRBJ2-1; 14 bases fit TRBD2. V shed 2 bases and J 7 bases; nucleotides not matched to a gene: 7. Germline assignment: CDR1 LNHDA and CDR2 SQIVND (reference sequence). The CDR3 is 17 residues long. This CDR3 is CASSISGTSGGGNEQFF. Here the CDR3 DNA reads TGTGCCAGTAGTATATCCGGGACTAGCGGGGGAGGGAATGAGCAGTTCTTC.

V usage is TRBV6-6 and J usage is TRBJ2-5; tentatively, D is TRBD2 (6 bases). The J call may be incorrect, as the DNA end agrees better with TRBJ2-7. This CDR3 spans 14 amino acids. Germline loops: CDR1 MNHNY, CDR2 SVGAGI (reference sequence). CDR3 loop: CASSANPGLYEQYF. CDR3 nucleotides: TGTGCCAGCAGTGCCAATCCGGGACTCTACGAGCAGTACTTC.

This clone was counted once. The identical CDR3 is also encoded by other nucleotide sequences in the sample. The genes are TRBV5-1 and TRBJ2-5; TRBD2 matches at 8 bases. The CDR3 is 14 residues long. The germline gives CDR1 SGHRS, CDR2 YFSETQ. The V segment lost 4 bases and the J segment 5 bases; nucleotides outside the gene matches: 7. The CDR3, as DNA: TGCGCCAGCAGCCCCCGGGGGGGCGATGAGACCCAGTACTTC. It specifies CASSPRGGDETQYF.

This clone was counted only a few times. The chain uses TRBV5-6 and TRBJ2-7, with 9 bases lining up with TRBD1. With 4 bases clipped from V and 5 bases from J, the junction kept 10 bases outside the gene matches. The CDR3 consists of 15 residues. Germline V lookup: CDR1 SGHDT, CDR2 YYEEEE. The CDR3, as DNA: TGTGCCAGCAGCGCAACCGGGACAGGGATCCACGAGCAGTACTTC. Its translation: CASSATGTGIHEQYF.

The chain carries TRBV5-1 and TRBJ1-2; the D is unclear. Trimming stripped 0 bases from V and 12 bases from J, with 12 bases between. The CDR3 covers 12 residues. Germline V gene data show CDR1 as SGHRS and CDR2 as YFSETQ. CDR3 bases: TGCGCCAGCAGCTTGGGGTCCGGTCGGGACACCTTC. It encodes CASSLGSGRDTF.

This sequence joins TRBV4-1 and TRBJ1-4; 7 nucleotides agree with TRBD1. This CDR3 comprises 16 residues. Germline V gives CDR1 MGHRA, CDR2 YSYEKL. V shed 0 bases and J 0 bases; nucleotides not matched to a gene: 1. The CDR3 DNA reads as TGCGCCAGCAGCCAAGAGGGGACAGCAACTAATGAAAAACTGTTTTTT. Encoded protein: CASSQEGTATNEKLFF.

V usage is TRBV7-9 and J usage is TRBJ1-2; D is ambiguous. Trimming cost V 1 base and J 8 bases, with 5 bases left between them. The germline gives CDR1 SEHNR, CDR2 FQNEAQ (reference sequence). This CDR3 contains 11 residues. DNA for the CDR3: TGTGCCAGCAGCTTAGGGAGAGGCTACACCTTC. Translating it yields CASSLGRGYTF.

V is TRBV9 and J is TRBJ2-5; D uncertain. The V and J ends lost 0 bases and 1 base respectively, with 7 bases between them. Germline CDR1 is SGDLS and CDR2 is YYNGEE. This CDR3 comprises 14 residues. As DNA, the CDR3 is TGTGCCAGCAGCGTAGGGGCAGTCCAAGAGACCCAGTACTTC. Translation: CASSVGAVQETQYF.

This chain joins TRBV2 and TRBJ1-2; D is possibly TRBD1 (5 bases). CDR3 length: 13 amino acids. Trimming took off 6 bases at V and 5 bases at J, with 13 bases between the two ends. Germline lookup yields CDR1 SNHLY and CDR2 FYNNEI. CDR3 DNA: TGTGCCAGCAGGCCCGACAGAGCATATGGCTACACCTTC. It encodes CASRPDRAYGYTF.

This sequence joins TRBV9 and TRBJ2-3; 8 nucleotides agree with TRBD2. The CDR3 totals 15 residues. Per the germline V gene, CDR1 is SGDLS and CDR2 is YYNGEE. The trim removed 6 bases at V and 2 bases at J, leaving 8 bases unmatched. CDR3 in DNA: TGTGCCAGCACCCAAGCGGGGGCCCCCACAGATACGCAGTATTTT. Residues: CASTQAGAPTDTQYF.

The chain joins TRBV7-8 to TRBJ2-3; 7 bases map to TRBD2. Trimming cost V 2 bases and J 6 bases; bases outside gene matches: 11. The CDR3 runs 16 residues. The germline V gene encodes CDR1 SGHVS and CDR2 FQNEAQ. DNA of the CDR3: TGTGCCAGCAGCTTAAAGCGGGGTTTGCCGGCGGATACGCAGTATTTT. Protein: CASSLKRGLPADTQYF.

This clone was picked up one time. The V and J genes are TRBV5-4 and TRBJ2-7, with TRBD2 identical over 9 bases. The germline gives CDR1 SGHNT, CDR2 YYREEE (reference sequence). CDR3 length equals 14 residues. The ends lost 4 bases at V and 5 bases at J; junction bases unmatched: 7. The CDR3: CASSPGLATDEQYF. CDR3 bases: TGTGCCAGCAGCCCGGGACTAGCTACCGACGAGCAGTACTTC.

The rearrangement links TRBV7-2 to TRBJ1-1; D is unclear. With 1 base removed from V and 4 bases from J, the gap between germline ends came to 10 bases. The CDR3 spans 14 residues. The V gene's germline CDR1 is SGHTA and CDR2 FQGNSA. The CDR3 loop is CASSLVLAPTEAFF. The CDR3 DNA sequence: TGTGCCAGCAGCTTAGTTTTGGCACCCACTGAAGCTTTCTTT.

The chain has TRBV6-1 and TRBJ2-5, with D possibly matching TRBD1 (6 bases). Germline lookup yields CDR1 MNHNS and CDR2 SASEGT. Trimming shortened V by 8 bases and J by 4 bases, and 17 bases separated the two germline ends. This CDR3 is built from 14 residues. DNA for the CDR3: TGTGCCAGCCGGATAACAGGGAGCAGAGAGACCCAGTACTTC. Translated: CASRITGSRETQYF.

The chain couples TRBV28 to TRBJ1-1; D is uncertain. In germline, CDR1 is MDHEN, CDR2 SYDVKM. The CDR3 sequence is 12 residues long. Trimming left V 1 base short and J 8 bases short, with 8 bases between. In DNA, the CDR3 is TGTGCCAGCAGTTTATCTCCCTTAGAAGCTTTCTTT. This encodes CASSLSPLEAFF.

V and J are TRBV2 and TRBJ1-1; no reliable D call. The CDR3 runs to 15 residues. CDR1 SNHLY and CDR2 FYNNEI come from the germline V gene. Trimming pared 2 bases from V and 4 bases from J, leaving 14 bases between. The CDR3 DNA follows: TGTGCCAGCAGTGAAAAAGTTCCGGGGATCACTGAAGCTTTCTTT. This gives the protein CASSEKVPGITEAFF.